These T cell receptor beta chains were read from a single sample in a study of neoadjuvant anti-PD-1 for oral cavity cancer. Libraries were prepared by immunoSEQ multiplex PCR; TCRdb keeps only in-frame clonotypes and omits some of them. The sample comprises about 14,000 clones, 65% to 75% of which are singletons, and roughly 2.9% rests with the top ten. Sequencing was performed on PBMCs, taken after nivolumab (anti-PD-1) treatment. These receptors came from a person between 40 and 85 years old with oral cavity squamous cell carcinoma. Each CDR3 is given with its conserved first and last residue. The order of the fields is CDR3 length, J gene, D gene, V gene, clone size, CDR3 protein, CDR3 DNA. The D gene is left open where the match is weak. Expanded clones are given a class, and other clones once, few, many or no size at all.

11 | TRBJ2-1 | - | TRBV2 | - | CASSAWDEQFF | TGTGCCAGCAGTGCATGGGATGAGCAGTTCTTC
15 | TRBJ2-2 | TRBD2 | TRBV19 | few | CASSGSGSGTGELFF | TGTGCCAGTAGTGGTAGCGGGAGCGGTACCGGGGAGCTGTTTTTT
14 | TRBJ2-7 | - | TRBV2 | - | CASSADRSQPGQYF | TGTGCCAGCAGTGCTGACAGGAGCCAGCCTGGGCAGTACTTC
12 | TRBJ2-3 | - | TRBV29-1 | - | CSAQTDTDTQYF | TGCAGCGCACAAACAGACACAGATACGCAGTATTTT
18 | TRBJ2-7 | TRBD2 | TRBV2 | few | CASSPPPGLAGSRSEQYF | TGTGCCAGCAGTCCTCCTCCCGGACTAGCGGGAAGCCGAAGCGAGCAGTACTTC
14 | TRBJ2-3 | TRBD2 | TRBV6-1 | - | CAAVLATSTDTQYF | TGTGCCGCCGTACTAGCGACTAGCACAGATACGCAGTATTTT
11 | TRBJ1-2 | TRBD1 | TRBV20-1 | - | CSADRDYGYTF | TGCAGTGCCGACAGGGACTATGGCTACACCTTC
16 | TRBJ2-1 | TRBD2 | TRBV28 | once | CASSLNPGLVLGEQFF | TGTGCCAGCAGTCTAAACCCGGGACTAGTTCTCGGTGAGCAGTTCTTC
15 | TRBJ2-7 | - | TRBV6-1 | - | CASSALRSALGEQYF | TGTGCCAGCAGCGCCCTCCGTTCGGCCCTCGGGGAGCAGTACTTC
16 | TRBJ1-2 | TRBD1 | TRBV7-2 | few | CASSLGGSGTGHGYTF | TGTGCCAGCAGCTTAGGGGGGTCCGGGACAGGGCACGGCTACACCTTC
14 | TRBJ2-3 | - | TRBV5-1 | - | CASSLDPSTDTQYF | TGCGCCAGCAGCTTAGACCCTAGCACAGATACGCAGTATTTT
13 | TRBJ2-7 | - | TRBV11-2 | - | CASSSDSSYEQYF | TGTGCCAGCAGCAGCGACAGCTCCTACGAGCAGTACTTC
16 | TRBJ2-1 | TRBD2 | TRBV19 | - | CASSLTRLAGINEQFF | TGTGCCAGTAGTTTGACCCGACTAGCGGGAATTAATGAGCAGTTCTTC
16 | TRBJ1-2 | TRBD1 | TRBV4-2 | few | CASSQPRQGLDYGYTF | TGTGCCAGCAGCCAACCTCGACAGGGGTTGGACTATGGCTACACCTTC
15 | TRBJ2-3 | - | TRBV10-3 | once | CAISYSGLTTDTQYF | TGTGCCATCAGTTACTCCGGACTAACCACAGATACGCAGTATTTT
11 | TRBJ2-1 | - | TRBV6-1 | - | CASGQYNEQFF | TGTGCCAGCGGGCAGTACAATGAGCAGTTCTTC
13 | TRBJ2-7 | TRBD1 | TRBV30 | - | CAWTPGQGREQYF | TGTGCCTGGACCCCGGGACAGGGCAGGGAGCAGTACTTC